This T cell receptor (beta chain) is from a study of metastatic and nonmetastatic thyroid tumors. This CDR3 has 15 residues. With V trimmed by 5 bases and J by 4 bases, 11 bases remained unmatched. The germline CDR1 and CDR2 sequences are GTSNPN and SVGIG (reference sequence). Every patient was untreated before thyroid surgery. Study outcomes and limitations: Reported TCR beta diversity, measured in blood and tumor, was significantly higher for malignant thyroid tumors than for benign nodules.

This clone has at least ten counts. Its specificity is not known. TCRdb reanalyzed the PCR reads with MiXCR. The sample has tens of thousands of clones; about 18% are singletons. The chain links TRBV30 to TRBJ1-3, with 7 bases fitting TRBD1. What was sequenced was blood. The TCR was taken from a male donor with papillary thyroid cancer or a benign thyroid nodule (not recorded which). Some clones in this sample may be carry-over from other donors' samples. CDR3 loop: CAWEPSGTAGNTIYF. CDR3 coding DNA: TGTGCCTGGGAACCATCCGGGACAGCAGGAAACACCATATATTTT. The variable domain in full, with the rest retrieved from reference TRBV30 and TRBJ1-3, is SQTIHQWPATLVQPVGSPLSLECTVEGTSNPNLYWYRQAAGRGLQLLFYSVGIGQISSEVPQNLSASRPQDRQFILSSKKLLLSDSGFYLCAWEPSGTAGNTIYFGEGSWLTVV.